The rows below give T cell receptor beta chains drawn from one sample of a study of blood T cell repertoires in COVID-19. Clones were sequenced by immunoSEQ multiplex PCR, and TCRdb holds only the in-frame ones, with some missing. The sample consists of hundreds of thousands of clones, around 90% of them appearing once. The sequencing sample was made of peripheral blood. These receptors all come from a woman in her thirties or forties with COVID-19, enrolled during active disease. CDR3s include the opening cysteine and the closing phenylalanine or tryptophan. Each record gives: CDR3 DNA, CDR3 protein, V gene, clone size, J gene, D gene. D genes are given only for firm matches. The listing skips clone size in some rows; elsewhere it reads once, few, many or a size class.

DNA: TGTGCCTGGAGTGGCAGGTTTAATGAAAAACTGTTTTTT
CDR3: CAWSGRFNEKLFF
V: TRBV30
size: -
J: TRBJ1-4
D: -

DNA: TGCAGCGCCTTACGGGGACAGGGTGGAAACACCATATATTTT
CDR3: CSALRGQGGNTIYF
V: TRBV29-1
size: -
J: TRBJ1-3
D: TRBD1

DNA: TGTGCCAGCAGCTATAACTACGAGCAGTACTTC
CDR3: CASSYNYEQYF
V: TRBV5-5
size: -
J: TRBJ2-7
D: -

DNA: TGTGCCAGTAGTGTAGGTCAGGGTCATCAGCCCCAGCATTTT
CDR3: CASSVGQGHQPQHF
V: TRBV19
size: -
J: TRBJ1-5
D: -

DNA: TGCGCCAGCAGCCAAGAGGGCAGGGGTGGCTATGGCTACACCTTC
CDR3: CASSQEGRGGYGYTF
V: TRBV4-3
size: -
J: TRBJ1-2
D: -

DNA: TGTGCCAGCAGTGGGACAGGGAGTTACTATGGCTACACCTTC
CDR3: CASSGTGSYYGYTF
V: TRBV27
size: -
J: TRBJ1-2
D: TRBD1

DNA: TGTGCCAGTAGTTCGCTAGCGGGAGATAGGTCAGATACGCAGTATTTT
CDR3: CASSSLAGDRSDTQYF
V: TRBV19
size: -
J: TRBJ2-3
D: TRBD2

DNA: TGTGCCAGCAGTTCCCAGACAGAAAACATTCAGTACTTC
CDR3: CASSSQTENIQYF
V: TRBV6-2/TRBV6-3
size: once
J: TRBJ2-4
D: -

DNA: TGTGCCAGCAGTTTATCTGGACAGTACTACGAGCAGTACTTC
CDR3: CASSLSGQYYEQYF
V: TRBV27
size: -
J: TRBJ2-7
D: -

DNA: TGTGCCAGCAGTTCGGACAGAAATTCACCCCTCCACTTT
CDR3: CASSSDRNSPLHF
V: TRBV27
size: -
J: TRBJ1-6
D: -

DNA: TGCGCCAGCAGCTGGACTTTCTCGGGGGACGAGCAGTACTTC
CDR3: CASSWTFSGDEQYF
V: TRBV5-1
size: -
J: TRBJ2-7
D: -

DNA: TGTGCCTGGACCAGGGAAAACCTCTATGGCTACACCTTC
CDR3: CAWTRENLYGYTF
V: TRBV30
size: -
J: TRBJ1-2
D: -

DNA: TGTGCCAGTAGTATTGGGGCAGGGTCTTTGCGGGGCTACACCTTC
CDR3: CASSIGAGSLRGYTF
V: TRBV19
size: -
J: TRBJ1-2
D: -

DNA: TGTGCCACCAGTGGGTTTGAGAGGGGAGGCGAAAAACTGTTTTTT
CDR3: CATSGFERGGEKLFF
V: TRBV24-1
size: -
J: TRBJ1-4
D: -

DNA: TGTGCCAGCGCGGGTTTCGGCGAGCAGTACTTC
CDR3: CASAGFGEQYF
V: TRBV7-9
size: -
J: TRBJ2-7
D: -

DNA: TGTGCCAGCAGCCCCGGGACTCTAATCCTCTACGAGCAGTACTTC
CDR3: CASSPGTLILYEQYF
V: TRBV7-2
size: -
J: TRBJ2-7
D: -

DNA: TGCGCCAGCAGCCCCCAAGGGGGGGCGGGGGAGACCCAGTACTTC
CDR3: CASSPQGGAGETQYF
V: TRBV5-1
size: -
J: TRBJ2-5
D: -

DNA: TGTGCCAGCAGTTACTCTAGACAGGGAGAGACACCCCTCCACTTT
CDR3: CASSYSRQGETPLHF
V: TRBV6-5
size: -
J: TRBJ1-6
D: TRBD1

DNA: TGTGCCAGCAGCTTAGAATCCGGGTACGAGCAGTACTTC
CDR3: CASSLESGYEQYF
V: TRBV7-9
size: -
J: TRBJ2-7
D: -

DNA: TGCGCCAGCACCCCCACTGGAGGGAGCTCCTACGAGCAGTACTTC
CDR3: CASTPTGGSSYEQYF
V: TRBV10-1
size: -
J: TRBJ2-7
D: -

DNA: TGTGCCAGCAGCCCTACAGGGTCTAATGAAAAACTGTTTTTT
CDR3: CASSPTGSNEKLFF
V: TRBV11-2
size: -
J: TRBJ1-4
D: -

DNA: TGTGCCACCAGCCTTCCAAGCAGGGGCACCGGGGAGCTGTTTTTT
CDR3: CATSLPSRGTGELFF
V: TRBV15
size: -
J: TRBJ2-2
D: -

DNA: TGTGCCAGCTCACCCGGAGCACAAACTGAAGCTTTCTTT
CDR3: CASSPGAQTEAFF
V: TRBV18
size: -
J: TRBJ1-1
D: -

DNA: TGCGCCAGCAGCCAGTCACCGGGGGAGGGCACAGATACGCAGTATTTT
CDR3: CASSQSPGEGTDTQYF
V: TRBV4-1
size: -
J: TRBJ2-3
D: -

DNA: TGTGCCAGCAGTTTGATACAGGGCAGAAACACCATATATTTT
CDR3: CASSLIQGRNTIYF
V: TRBV28
size: once
J: TRBJ1-3
D: -

DNA: TGTGCCAGCAGTTTAGTTAGCTCTGGGGCCAACGTCCTGACTTTC
CDR3: CASSLVSSGANVLTF
V: TRBV6-5
size: -
J: TRBJ2-6
D: -

DNA: TGCGCCAGCGGAGGGTCTAATGAAAAACTGTTTTTT
CDR3: CASGGSNEKLFF
V: TRBV5-1
size: -
J: TRBJ1-4
D: -

DNA: TGTGCCCGAACTAGCGGGAGCACAGATACGCAGTATTTT
CDR3: CARTSGSTDTQYF
V: TRBV30
size: -
J: TRBJ2-3
D: TRBD2

DNA: TGTGCCAGCAGTTTAAGACAGGGAGTAGCCTACGAGCAGTACTTC
CDR3: CASSLRQGVAYEQYF
V: TRBV28
size: -
J: TRBJ2-7
D: TRBD1

DNA: TGTGCCAGCACCCTCCCCCAGGGGGGATATACATCACCCCTCCACTTT
CDR3: CASTLPQGGYTSPLHF
V: TRBV21-1
size: once
J: TRBJ1-6
D: -

DNA: TGTGCCAGCAGCTCTTCCGGGACAGGGGCAAATCAGGATGGCTACACCTTC
CDR3: CASSSSGTGANQDGYTF
V: TRBV7-2
size: -
J: TRBJ1-2
D: TRBD1

DNA: TGTGCCAGCAGCTTTAGAGGGGGTCAAGAGACCCAGTACTTC
CDR3: CASSFRGGQETQYF
V: TRBV7-9
size: -
J: TRBJ2-5
D: -

DNA: TGTGCCAGCAGCCCGGGGCGGGGGGTAAACTCACCCCTCCACTTT
CDR3: CASSPGRGVNSPLHF
V: TRBV27
size: -
J: TRBJ1-6
D: -

DNA: TGTGCCATCAGTGAGTCGGGGGGACAGGGATACACTGAAGCTTTCTTT
CDR3: CAISESGGQGYTEAFF
V: TRBV10-3
size: -
J: TRBJ1-1
D: TRBD1